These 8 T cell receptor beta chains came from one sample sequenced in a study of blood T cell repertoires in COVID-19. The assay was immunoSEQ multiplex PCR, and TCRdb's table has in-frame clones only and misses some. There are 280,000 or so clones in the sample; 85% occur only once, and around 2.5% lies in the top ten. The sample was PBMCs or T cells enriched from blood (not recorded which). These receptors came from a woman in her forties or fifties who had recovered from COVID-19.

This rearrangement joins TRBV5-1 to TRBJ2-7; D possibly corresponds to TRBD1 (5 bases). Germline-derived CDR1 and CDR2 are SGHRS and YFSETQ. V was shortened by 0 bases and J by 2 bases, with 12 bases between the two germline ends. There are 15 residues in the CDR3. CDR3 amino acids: CASSLVAGSTYEQYF. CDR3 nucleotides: TGCGCCAGCAGCTTGGTGGCAGGGTCTACCTACGAGCAGTACTTC.

The CDR3 DNA sequence: TGCAGCGTTGGGGCAGCAACTAATGAAAAACTGTTTTTT. Translating it yields CSVGAATNEKLFF. The chain links TRBV29-1 to TRBJ1-4; D not certain. V lost 4 bases, J lost 0 bases, and 6 bases lay in between. The CDR3 is made up of 13 amino acids. Germline V lookup: CDR1 SQVTM, CDR2 ANQGSEA.

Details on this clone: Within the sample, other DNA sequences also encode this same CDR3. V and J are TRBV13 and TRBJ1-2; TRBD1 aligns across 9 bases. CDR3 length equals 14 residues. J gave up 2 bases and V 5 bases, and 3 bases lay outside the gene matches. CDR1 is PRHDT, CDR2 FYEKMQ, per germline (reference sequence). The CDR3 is CASSLGTGNYGYTF. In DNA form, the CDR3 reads TGTGCCAGCAGCCTGGGGACAGGGAACTATGGCTACACCTTC. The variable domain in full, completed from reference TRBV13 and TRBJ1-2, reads AAGVIQSPRHLIKEKRETATLKCYPIPRHDTVYWYQQGPGQDPQFLISFYEKMQSDKGSIPDRFSAQQFSDYHSELNMSSLELGDSALYFCASSLGTGNYGYTFGSGTRLTVV.

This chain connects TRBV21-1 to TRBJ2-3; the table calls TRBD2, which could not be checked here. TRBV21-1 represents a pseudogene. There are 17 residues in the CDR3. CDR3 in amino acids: CASSNVPGRNRTDTQYF. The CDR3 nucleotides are TGTGCCAGCAGCAACGTCCCGGGGAGGAATCGCACAGATACGCAGTATTTT.

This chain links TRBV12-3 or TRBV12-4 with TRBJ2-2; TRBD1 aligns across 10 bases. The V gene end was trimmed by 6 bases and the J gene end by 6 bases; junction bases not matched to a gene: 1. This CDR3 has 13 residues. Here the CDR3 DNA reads TGTGCCAGCAGGGGACAGGGGTCCGGGGAGCTGTTTTTT. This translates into CASRGQGSGELFF.

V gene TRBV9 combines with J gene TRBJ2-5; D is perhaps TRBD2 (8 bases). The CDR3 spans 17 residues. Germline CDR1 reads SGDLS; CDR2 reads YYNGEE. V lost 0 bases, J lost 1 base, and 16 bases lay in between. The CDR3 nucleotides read TGTGCCAGCAGCGTAGGTGCGGGGGGACAGATCCAAGAGACCCAGTACTTC. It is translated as CASSVGAGGQIQETQYF.

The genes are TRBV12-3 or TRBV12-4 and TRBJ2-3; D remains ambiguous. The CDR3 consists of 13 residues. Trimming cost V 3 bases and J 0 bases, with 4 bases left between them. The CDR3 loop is CASSFSSTDTQYF. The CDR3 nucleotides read TGTGCCAGCAGTTTCTCTAGCACAGATACGCAGTATTTT.

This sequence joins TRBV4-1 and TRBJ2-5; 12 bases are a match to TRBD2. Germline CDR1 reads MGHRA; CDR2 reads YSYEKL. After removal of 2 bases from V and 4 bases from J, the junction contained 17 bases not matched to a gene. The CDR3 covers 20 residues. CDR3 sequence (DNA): TGCGCCAGCAGCCAAAAAATCGGGACTAGCGGGTCGACCTGGGGAGAGACCCAGTACTTC. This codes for CASSQKIGTSGSTWGETQYF.